The 18 T cell receptor beta chains presented below share a single source sample, sequenced in a study of human versus mouse CDR3 diversity and MHC coevolution. The protocol was immunoSEQ multiplex PCR, while the TCRdb copy is restricted to in-frame clones and leaves out a portion. The data hold approximately 81,000 clones, with around 95% observed a single time. Sequenced input: naive CD4+ T cells from blood. This sample's subset: CD45RO-negative CD62L-positive naive CD4 T cells. The receptor set was obtained from a person aged 30-69 years in good health.

This clone was seen only once. V is TRBV30 and J is TRBJ2-7; 12 bases line up with TRBD2. The CDR3 covers 14 residues. Losses at the gene ends were 4 bases for V and 6 bases for J; bases not matched to a gene: 7. Germline assignment: CDR1 GTSNPN and CDR2 SVGIG (reference sequence). As DNA, the CDR3 is TGTGCCTGGACCCGACTAGCGGGAGTCTCCGAGCAGTACTTC. This sequence encodes CAWTRLAGVSEQYF.

V is TRBV6-5 and J is TRBJ2-3, with 10 positions matching TRBD1. The V and J ends lost 6 bases and 5 bases, in that order; junction bases with no gene match: 8. CDR1 and CDR2 from the germline V gene are MNHEY and SVGAGI. CDR3 length equals 15 residues. CDR3: CASRKGQGLRDTQYF. CDR3 bases: TGTGCCAGCAGAAAGGGACAGGGGCTAAGAGATACGCAGTATTTT.

The chain combines TRBV25-1 with TRBJ2-5, with 7 bases lining up with TRBD2. The germline gives CDR1 MGHDK, CDR2 SYGVNS. Trimming at V came to 2 bases and at J to 2 bases, leaving 2 bases not matched to a gene. The CDR3 is 14 residues long. CDR3 DNA: TGTGCCAGCAGTGAACTAGCGGATCAAGAGACCCAGTACTTC. This gives the protein CASSELADQETQYF.

The rearrangement links TRBV7-2 to TRBJ1-5, with unresolved D. This CDR3 contains 16 residues. Trimming took off 2 bases at V and 9 bases at J, with 20 bases between the two ends. Germline V gene sequence: CDR1 SGHTA, CDR2 FQGNSA. CDR3 region: CASSLLKDSERRPQHF. In DNA form, the CDR3 reads TGTGCCAGCAGCTTATTGAAGGACTCCGAAAGAAGGCCCCAGCATTTT.

This chain links TRBV30 with TRBJ1-1; 12 bases are shared with TRBD1. There are 14 residues in the CDR3. J gave up 4 bases and V 8 bases, and 8 bases lay outside the gene matches. Germline V gene sequence: CDR1 GTSNPN, CDR2 SVGIG (reference sequence). This chain's CDR3 is CARGQGALSTEAFF. For the CDR3, the DNA is TGTGCCAGGGGACAGGGGGCATTGAGCACTGAAGCTTTCTTT.

In the case of this clone: Other DNA sequences in this specimen translate into the identical CDR3. V gene TRBV5-4 combines with J gene TRBJ2-2, with 9 positions matching TRBD1. Germline CDR1 reads SGHNT; CDR2 reads YYREEE (reference sequence). The CDR3 loop spans 16 amino acids. V lost 1 base and J lost 4; bases outside the gene matches: 5. The CDR3 coding sequence is TGTGCCAGCAGCTTGACAGGGGGCTTAGGCACCGGGGAGCTGTTTTTT. Amino acids: CASSLTGGLGTGELFF.

This chain connects TRBV6-6 to TRBJ2-7; 9 bases agree with TRBD1. The V segment lost 2 bases and the J segment 4 bases; nucleotides outside the gene matches: 9. The CDR3 contains 16 residues. Germline V gives CDR1 MNHNY, CDR2 SVGAGI (reference sequence). DNA for the CDR3: TGTGCCAGCAGTTACCCAACCGGACAGGGGTATTACGAGCAGTACTTC. Protein product: CASSYPTGQGYYEQYF.

V gene TRBV5-1 combines with J gene TRBJ1-1; D ambiguous. Per germline, CDR1 SGHRS and CDR2 YFSETQ. Deletions cut 4 bases from V and 1 base from J, with 14 bases between. The CDR3 is made up of 15 amino acids. Written as DNA, the CDR3 is TGCGCCAGCAGCCAAACAACCAACACGAACACTGAAGCTTTCTTT. Encoded protein: CASSQTTNTNTEAFF.

The rearrangement links TRBV7-9 to TRBJ2-4, with 7 bases aligning to TRBD1. The junction had 4 bases not matched to a gene; V was cut back by 5 bases and J by 3 bases. This CDR3 has 14 amino acids. Germline V gives CDR1 SEHNR, CDR2 FQNEAQ (reference sequence). This CDR3 is CASSPGTDKNIQYF. CDR3 DNA: TGTGCCAGCAGCCCCGGGACAGACAAAAACATTCAGTACTTC. Supplemented by reference TRBV7-9 and TRBJ2-4, the full variable domain reads DTGVSQNPRHKITKRGQNVTFRCDPISEHNRLYWYRQTLGQGPEFLTYFQNEAQLEKSRLLSDRFSAERPKGSFSTLEIQRTEQGDSAMYLCASSPGTDKNIQYFGAGTRLSVL.

This rearrangement joins TRBV27 to TRBJ2-7; perhaps TRBD1 as D (5 bases). The CDR3 spans 15 residues. With 6 bases removed from V and 11 bases from J, the gap between germline ends came to 26 bases. CDR1 and CDR2 from the germline V gene are MNHEY and SMNVEV (reference sequence). The CDR3 DNA reads TGTGCCAGCAGACGCCCAGGCCAGGGTAGGGGTCAGGAGTACTTC. Translated: CASRRPGQGRGQEYF.

The gene calls are TRBV7-3 and TRBJ2-2; D is uncertain. Trimming removed 3 bases at V and 2 bases at J, with 4 bases between. The V gene's germline CDR1 is SGHTA and CDR2 FQGTGA. CDR3 length equals 13 residues. This CDR3 is CASSLLNTGELFF. The CDR3 bases are TGTGCCAGCAGCTTGTTAAACACCGGGGAGCTGTTTTTT.

V usage is TRBV7-9 and J usage is TRBJ1-6; D unresolved. This CDR3 region has 15 residues. Germline V gene data show CDR1 as SEHNR and CDR2 as FQNEAQ (reference sequence). V lost 6 bases to trimming and J lost 0 bases, with 9 bases between them. The CDR3 region has the DNA TGTGCCAGCAGGGCCAGTCACTCCTATAATTCACCCCTCCACTTT. As protein: CASRASHSYNSPLHF.

This chain connects TRBV5-1 to TRBJ2-1; 8 positions agree with TRBD2. The junction had 9 bases not matched to a gene; V was cut back by 5 bases and J by 5 bases. Per the germline V gene, CDR1 is SGHRS and CDR2 is YFSETQ. The length of the CDR3 is 15 residues. The CDR3 spells CASRTGGPSNNEQFF. The CDR3 DNA follows: TGCGCCAGCAGAACGGGAGGGCCTAGCAACAATGAGCAGTTCTTC.

The chain carries TRBV9 and TRBJ1-1, with 7 bases matching TRBD1. The CDR3 is made up of 15 amino acids. Germline CDR1 reads SGDLS; CDR2 reads YYNGEE. The V segment lost 3 bases and the J segment 2 bases; nucleotides outside the gene matches: 7. The CDR3: CASSAQGQKNTEAFF. DNA of the CDR3: TGTGCCAGCAGCGCCCAGGGACAGAAAAACACTGAAGCTTTCTTT. Together with reference TRBV9 and TRBJ1-1, the CDR3 gives the full variable domain: DSGVTQTPKHLITATGQRVTLRCSPRSGDLSVYWYQQSLDQGLQFLIQYYNGEERAKGNILERFSAQQFPDLHSELNLSSLELGDSALYFCASSAQGQKNTEAFFGQGTRLTVV.

CDR3 DNA: TGTGCCAGCAGTTTCCGTGGGACGGGAACCGGGACTAGCGGGCATTCTAGCACAGATACGCAGTATTTT. Amino acids: CASSFRGTGTGTSGHSSTDTQYF. The chain has TRBV27 and TRBJ2-3; 12 nucleotides agree with TRBD2. V trimming: 3 bases; J trimming: 0 bases; junction bases outside the gene matches: 22. The V gene's germline CDR1 is MNHEY and CDR2 SMNVEV (reference sequence). The CDR3 is 23 residues long.

This clone was counted a few times. The chain couples TRBV28 to TRBJ1-5; 8 bases are a match to TRBD1. There are 14 residues in the CDR3. Germline assignment: CDR1 MDHEN and CDR2 SYDVKM. J lost 9 bases, V lost 1 base, and 5 bases had no gene match. The CDR3 sequence: CASSLLDRARPQHF. In DNA form, the CDR3 reads TGTGCCAGCAGTTTATTGGACAGGGCCCGGCCCCAGCATTTT.

The CDR3: CASGLVQGLDTEAFF. The CDR3 coding sequence is TGTGCTAGTGGTTTGGTACAGGGATTGGACACTGAAGCTTTCTTT. V and J are TRBV12-5 and TRBJ1-1; the D gene is possibly TRBD1 (6 bases). This CDR3 comprises 15 residues. The germline CDR1 and CDR2 sequences are LGHNT and FRNRAP. V lost 0 bases and J 3 bases, leaving 11 bases between the germline ends.

This rearrangement joins TRBV9 to TRBJ2-5; TRBD2 agrees at 7 bases. This CDR3 is 17 amino acids long. Germline V gene sequence: CDR1 SGDLS, CDR2 YYNGEE. Trimming at V came to 0 bases and at J to 0 bases, leaving 8 bases not matched to a gene. The CDR3 sequence is CASSVGLPGGNQETQYF. CDR3 coding DNA: TGTGCCAGCAGCGTAGGTTTGCCGGGGGGAAACCAAGAGACCCAGTACTTC.